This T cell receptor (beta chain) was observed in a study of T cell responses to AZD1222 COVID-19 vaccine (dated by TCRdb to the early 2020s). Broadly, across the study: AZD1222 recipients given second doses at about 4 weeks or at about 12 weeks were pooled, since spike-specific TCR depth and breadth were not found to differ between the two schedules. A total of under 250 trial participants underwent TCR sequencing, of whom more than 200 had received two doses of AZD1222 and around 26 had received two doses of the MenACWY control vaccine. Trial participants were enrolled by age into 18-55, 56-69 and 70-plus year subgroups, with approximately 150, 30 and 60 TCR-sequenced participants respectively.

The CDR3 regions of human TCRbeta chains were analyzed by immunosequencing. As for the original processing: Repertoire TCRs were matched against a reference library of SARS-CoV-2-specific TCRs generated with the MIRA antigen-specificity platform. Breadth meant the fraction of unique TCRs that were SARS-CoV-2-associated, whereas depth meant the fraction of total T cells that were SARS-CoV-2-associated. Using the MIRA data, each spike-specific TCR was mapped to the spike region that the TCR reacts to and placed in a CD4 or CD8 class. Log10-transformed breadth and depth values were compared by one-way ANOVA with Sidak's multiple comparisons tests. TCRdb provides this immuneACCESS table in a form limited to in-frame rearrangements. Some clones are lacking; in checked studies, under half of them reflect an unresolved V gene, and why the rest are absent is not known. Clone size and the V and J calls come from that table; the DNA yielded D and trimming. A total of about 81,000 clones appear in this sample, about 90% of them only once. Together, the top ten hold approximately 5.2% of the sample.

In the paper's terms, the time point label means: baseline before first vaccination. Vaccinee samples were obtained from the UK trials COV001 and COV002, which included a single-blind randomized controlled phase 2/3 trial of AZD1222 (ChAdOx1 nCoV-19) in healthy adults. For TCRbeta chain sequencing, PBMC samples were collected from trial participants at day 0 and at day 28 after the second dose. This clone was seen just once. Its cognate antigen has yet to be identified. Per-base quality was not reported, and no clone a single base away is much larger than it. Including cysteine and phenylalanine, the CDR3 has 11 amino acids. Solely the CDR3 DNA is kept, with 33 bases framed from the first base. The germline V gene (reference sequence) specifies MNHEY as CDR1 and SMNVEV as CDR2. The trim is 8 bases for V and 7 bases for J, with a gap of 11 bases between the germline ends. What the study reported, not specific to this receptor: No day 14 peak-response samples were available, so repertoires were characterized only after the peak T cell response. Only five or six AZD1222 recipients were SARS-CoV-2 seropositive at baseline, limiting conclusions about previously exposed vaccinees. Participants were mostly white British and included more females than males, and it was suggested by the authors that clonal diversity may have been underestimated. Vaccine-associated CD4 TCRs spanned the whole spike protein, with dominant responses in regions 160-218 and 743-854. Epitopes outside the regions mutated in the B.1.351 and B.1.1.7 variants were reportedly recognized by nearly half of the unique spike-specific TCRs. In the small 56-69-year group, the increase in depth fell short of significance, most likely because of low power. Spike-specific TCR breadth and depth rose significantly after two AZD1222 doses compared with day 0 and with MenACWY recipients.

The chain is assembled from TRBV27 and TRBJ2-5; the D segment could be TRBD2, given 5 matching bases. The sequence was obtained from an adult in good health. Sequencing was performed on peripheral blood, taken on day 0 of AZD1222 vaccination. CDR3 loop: CASPTAGTQYF. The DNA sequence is TGTGCCAGCCCAACGGCGGGGACCCAGTACTTC.